The 19 T cell receptor beta chains below were found in one sample sequenced in a study of response to subunit inactivated influenza vaccine. TCRdb itself ran the RT-PCR reads through MiXCR, one entry per CDR3 protein. The sample consists of about 620,000 distinct CDR3 sequences, approximately 11% of them appearing once. These data also formed part of another study, on T cells expressing NK-cell markers. That report adds: 5'RACE template switching built TCR beta cDNA with unique molecular identifiers.

The sample in question was PBMCs from blood, obtained on the day of vaccination. The source is a man aged 50 or older who received an inactivated influenza vaccine.

V and J are TRBV12-3 or TRBV12-4 and TRBJ2-7; D possibly matches TRBD1 or TRBD2 (7 bases each). The CDR3 consists of 18 residues. Trimming stripped 5 bases from V and 3 bases from J, with 26 bases between. The CDR3 sequence: CASSKEGGGGGRNYEQYF. The CDR3 DNA sequence: TGTGCCAGCAGTAAGGAAGGGGGCGGCGGGGGTAGAAACTACGAGCAGTACTTC.

This sequence joins TRBV15 and TRBJ1-1; D gene unclear. CDR1 is LNHNV and CDR2 is YYDKDF in the germline V gene (reference sequence). This CDR3 has 18 residues. With 1 base removed from V and 1 base from J, the gap between germline ends came to 19 bases. CDR3 DNA sequence: TGTGCCACCAGCAGAGGCTTTTACCGCGGAGGTCGGAACACTGAAGCTTTCTTT. As protein: CATSRGFYRGGRNTEAFF.

The rearrangement uses TRBV20-1 and TRBJ2-3; 9 bases fit TRBD2. This CDR3 is 14 amino acids long. CDR1 and CDR2 from the germline V gene are DFQATT and SNEGSKA (reference sequence). The ends lost 3 bases at V and 4 bases at J; junction bases unmatched: 5. The CDR3 bases are TGCAGTGCTAGGGGGACTAGCAGGGCAGATACGCAGTATTTT. Its protein is CSARGTSRADTQYF.

In its sample, this clonotype was seen a few times. The chain has TRBV5-1 and TRBJ2-2, with 8 bases fitting TRBD1. Looked up from germline, CDR1 is SGHRS and CDR2 is YFSETQ. V shed 1 base and J 2 bases; nucleotides not matched to a gene: 7. This CDR3 spans 17 amino acids. The CDR3 nucleotides read TGCGCCAGCAGCTTGCTTGGCAGGGGGCGAAACACCGGGGAGCTGTTTTTT. Translating gives CASSLLGRGRNTGELFF.

This clonotype has ten or more counts. This sequence joins TRBV20-1 and TRBJ1-4, with TRBD1 identical over 7 bases. There are 13 residues in the CDR3. Looked up from germline, CDR1 is DFQATT and CDR2 is SNEGSKA (reference sequence). With 6 bases clipped from V and 7 bases from J, the junction kept 8 bases outside the gene matches. The CDR3 loop is CSATGSVAEKLFF. The CDR3 nucleotides are TGCAGTGCGACAGGGTCCGTGGCTGAAAAACTGTTTTTT.

V usage is TRBV7-2 and J usage is TRBJ1-1; D not resolved. This CDR3 spans 11 amino acids. In germline, CDR1 is SGHTA, CDR2 FQGNSA. V dropped 1 base and J dropped 9 bases, with 6 bases sitting between them. CDR3 sequence reads: CASSLGFQAFF. For the CDR3, the DNA is TGTGCCAGCAGCTTAGGGTTCCAAGCTTTCTTT.

Written as DNA, the CDR3 is TGTGCCAGCAGTTTATATGGATCGAGCACAGATACGCAGTATTTT. Its protein product is CASSLYGSSTDTQYF. The J gene is TRBJ2-3, the V gene TRBV27; D not resolved. The CDR3 has 15 residues. V lost 1 base and J 0 bases, leaving 8 bases between the germline ends. Germline values: CDR1 MNHEY, CDR2 SMNVEV (reference sequence).

This clonotype was found a few times. V usage is TRBV10-3 and J usage is TRBJ1-2; D perhaps matches TRBD1 (5 bases). Between the trimmed V and J ends, which lost 3 bases and 5 bases, there was a span of 13 bases. The germline CDR1 and CDR2 sequences are ENHRY and SYGVKD. The CDR3 extends over 14 amino acids. CDR3 sequence reads: CAISDYRDGYGYTF. The CDR3 nucleotides read TGTGCCATCAGTGATTATCGGGACGGATATGGCTACACCTTC.

This clonotype appeared a few times. This chain uses TRBV12-3 or TRBV12-4 with TRBJ1-1, with D perhaps TRBD1 (6 bases). The CDR3 is 14 amino acids. Trimming stripped 2 bases from V and 1 base from J, with 8 bases between. In DNA form, the CDR3 reads TGTGCCAGCAGTTTAACCAGGGGGAACACTGAAGCTTTCTTT. Protein product: CASSLTRGNTEAFF.

This clonotype was observed many times. The gene calls are TRBV28 and TRBJ2-1; possibly TRBD1 for D (7 bases). V shed 1 base and J shed 1 base, with 11 bases lying between them. Germline V CDR1 and CDR2: MDHEN, SYDVKM. This CDR3 contains 16 residues. CDR3 coding DNA: TGTGCCAGCAGTTTATTAGCAGGGGGGTCCTACAATGAGCAGTTCTTC. Its translation is CASSLLAGGSYNEQFF.

This clonotype was picked up many times. This chain links TRBV7-8 with TRBJ1-2; D might be TRBD1 (5 bases). The V end lost 1 base, the J end lost 4 bases, and 19 bases lay between the germline ends. CDR1 and CDR2 from the germline V gene are SGHVS and FQNEAQ. This CDR3 spans 17 amino acids. The CDR3 sequence is CASSLVLMRGSGYGYTF. In DNA, the CDR3 is TGTGCCAGCAGCTTAGTGTTAATGAGGGGATCCGGCTATGGCTACACCTTC.

The chain carries TRBV20-1 and TRBJ2-7; 10 bases are a match to TRBD1. V trimming: 3 bases; J trimming: 5 bases; junction bases outside the gene matches: 10. The CDR3 is 15 residues long. Germline V gene data show CDR1 as DFQATT and CDR2 as SNEGSKA (reference sequence). For the CDR3, the DNA is TGCAGTGCTAGTGCCCGGGACAGGGGAATCGACGAGCAGTACTTC. Translation gives CSASARDRGIDEQYF.

This clonotype was observed a handful of times. The genes are TRBV6-1 and TRBJ2-1; 12 bases are a match to TRBD1. The V gene end was trimmed by 5 bases and the J gene end by 6 bases; junction bases not matched to a gene: 5. CDR3 size: 15 residues. CDR1 and CDR2 (germline): MNHNS, SASEGT. CDR3 loop: CASSRDRGLINEQFF. The DNA for the CDR3 is TGTGCCAGCAGTCGGGACAGGGGGCTTATCAATGAGCAGTTCTTC.

A few counts support this clonotype. This sequence joins TRBV20-1 and TRBJ2-4, with D possibly being TRBD1 (5 bases). The CDR3 totals 13 residues. Germline CDR1 DFQATT, CDR2 SNEGSKA (reference sequence). The V end was cut by 1 base, the J end by 2 bases, with 6 bases between. CDR3 residues: CSARGQTKNIQYF. CDR3 in DNA: TGCAGTGCTAGAGGACAGACCAAAAACATTCAGTACTTC.

The chain uses TRBV5-5 and TRBJ1-4; D call uncertain. This CDR3 spans 14 amino acids. The ends were cut back, 3 bases at V and 4 bases at J, with 10 bases in the middle. Per the germline V gene, CDR1 is SGHKS and CDR2 is YYEKEE (reference sequence). This CDR3 reads CASSWRDYNEKLFF. For the CDR3, the DNA is TGTGCCAGCAGCTGGCGCGACTATAATGAAAAACTGTTTTTT.

This clonotype was seen repeatedly, ten times or more. The rearrangement links TRBV24-1 to TRBJ2-7, with D unresolved. The CDR3 is 13 residues long. Germline V gives CDR1 KGHDR, CDR2 SFDVKD. With 3 bases removed from V and 3 bases from J, the gap between germline ends came to 8 bases. CDR3 nucleotide sequence: TGTGCCACCAGTGATCGTATTGGCTACGAGCAGTACTTC. Protein sequence: CATSDRIGYEQYF.

This clonotype was counted a few times. The chain recombines TRBV7-8 with TRBJ2-7; D remains unclear. Trimming pared 5 bases from V and 3 bases from J, leaving 14 bases between. Germline assignment: CDR1 SGHVS and CDR2 FQNEAQ. The length of the CDR3 is 14 residues. The CDR3 sequence is CASSPPPGLYEQYF. The DNA for the CDR3 is TGTGCCAGCAGCCCCCCCCCGGGCCTCTACGAGCAGTACTTC.

This clonotype was detected only a few times. V and J are TRBV24-1 and TRBJ1-1; D not resolved. This CDR3 has 18 amino acids. Germline values: CDR1 KGHDR, CDR2 SFDVKD. Trimming removed 3 bases from V and 1 base from J, with 20 bases in between. CDR3 DNA sequence: TGTGCCACCAGTGATCCCGATCGTCAGCAGGTCAAGAACACTGAAGCTTTCTTT. Encoded protein: CATSDPDRQQVKNTEAFF.

V gene TRBV12-3 or TRBV12-4 combines with J gene TRBJ2-4; D might be TRBD2 (5 bases). This CDR3 is 13 amino acids long. Trimming shortened V by 5 bases and J by 7 bases, and 12 bases separated the two germline ends. The CDR3 region is CASSLLPGNIQYF. CDR3 nucleotides: TGTGCCAGCAGTCTCCTCCCGGGGAACATTCAGTACTTC.